The clone carrying this T cell receptor (beta chain) was found a few times. What it binds is not known. Investigators reverse transcribed all isolated RNA, so they sequenced expressed TCRB transcripts. Naive, central memory and regulatory T cell samples averaged approximately 3.8 million reads. The table came from immunoSEQ multiplex PCR; TCRdb's copy has only in-frame clones and leaves some out. The sample contains around 190,000 clones, 10% to 15% of which appear only once. V dropped 3 bases and J dropped 6; count of bases not matched to a gene: 2. The germline V gene encodes CDR1 SGHVS and CDR2 FNYEAQ. This CDR3 spans 16 amino acids. The data derive from a study of beta chain features in type 1 diabetes. General study results and limits: VDJ junctions from patients with type 1 diabetes contained fewer insertions and more deletions.

Sorting of CD4+ naive, central memory, regulatory and stem cell-like memory cells was performed via CD45RO/CCR7/CD25/CD127/CD95/CD27. Sequencing was carried out using central memory CD4+ T cells from blood. The chain carries TRBV7-6 and TRBJ2-1; 16 bases match TRBD2. This clonotype was obtained from a young woman in good health. The CDR3 bases are TGTGCCAGCAGCTTGGGACTAGCGGGAGGGCTCAATGAGCAGTTCTTC. This codes for CASSLGLAGGLNEQFF.